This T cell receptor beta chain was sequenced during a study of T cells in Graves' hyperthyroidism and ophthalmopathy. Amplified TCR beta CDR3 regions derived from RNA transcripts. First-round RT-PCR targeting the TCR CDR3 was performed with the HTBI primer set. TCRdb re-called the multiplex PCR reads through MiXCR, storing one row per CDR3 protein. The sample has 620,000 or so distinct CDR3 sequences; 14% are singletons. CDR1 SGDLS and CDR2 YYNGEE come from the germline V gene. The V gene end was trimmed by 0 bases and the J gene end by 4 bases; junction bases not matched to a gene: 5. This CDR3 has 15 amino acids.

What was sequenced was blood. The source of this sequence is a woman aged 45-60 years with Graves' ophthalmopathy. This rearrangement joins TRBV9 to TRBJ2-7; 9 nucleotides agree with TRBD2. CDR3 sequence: CASSVASGIGYEQYF. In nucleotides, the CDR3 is TGTGCCAGCAGCGTAGCTAGCGGGATAGGATACGAGCAGTACTTC.